A single sample is the source of the 17 T cell receptor beta chains below, sequenced in a study of blood T cell repertoires in COVID-19. Clones were sequenced by immunoSEQ multiplex PCR, and TCRdb holds only the in-frame ones, with some missing. Among 60,000 or so clones listed, 80% to 85% were seen once. The sample consisted of peripheral blood. These receptors were collected from a woman older than 75 with acute or convalescent COVID-19.

V usage is TRBV29-1 and J usage is TRBJ1-2; D is ambiguous. V lost 1 base and J 4 bases, leaving 10 bases between the germline ends. Germline V gene lookup returns CDR1 SQVTM and CDR2 ANQGSEA. The CDR3 runs to 13 residues. Here the CDR3 reads CSVEVPGIYGYTF. CDR3 DNA: TGCAGCGTTGAAGTCCCGGGGATCTATGGCTACACCTTC.

The rearrangement joins TRBV18 to TRBJ1-5; possible D gene TRBD1, 6 bases. CDR3 length: 16 amino acids. V lost 5 bases, J lost 6 bases, and 20 bases lay in between. Germline assignment: CDR1 KGHSH and CDR2 LQKENI. In DNA, the CDR3 is TGTGCCAGCTCATCATCTTCCGCCGGGACATCTCAGCCCCAGCATTTT. Its protein product is CASSSSSAGTSQPQHF. The variable domain in full, completed from reference TRBV18 and TRBJ1-5, reads NAGVMQNPRHLVRRRGQEARLRCSPMKGHSHVYWYRQLPEEGLKFMVYLQKENIIDESGMPKERFSAEFPKEGPSILRIQQVVRGDSAAYFCASSSSSAGTSQPQHFGDGTRLSIL.

This clone was seen only a few times. The chain carries TRBV5-1 and TRBJ1-1, with D tentatively TRBD1 (6 bases). Between the trimmed V and J ends, which lost 0 bases and 6 bases, there was a span of 15 bases. The CDR3 is made up of 15 amino acids. Germline assignment: CDR1 SGHRS and CDR2 YFSETQ. CDR3 amino acids: CASSLEPSGEPEAFF. DNA of the CDR3: TGCGCCAGCAGCTTGGAGCCCTCAGGGGAACCTGAAGCTTTCTTT.

The rearrangement uses TRBV3-1 (or the pseudogene TRBV3-2) and TRBJ1-1, with a possible D match to TRBD1 (6 bases). V lost 4 bases and J 11 bases, leaving 14 bases between the germline ends. Germline-derived CDR1 and CDR2 are LGHDT and YNNKEL (reference sequence). CDR3 length: 12 residues. The CDR3 reads CASSRLGGGAFF. The CDR3 DNA reads as TGTGCCAGCAGCCGCCTAGGTGGGGGCGCTTTCTTT.

The chain has TRBV12-3 or TRBV12-4 and TRBJ1-5, with 9 positions matching TRBD1. The CDR3 runs to 13 residues. V lost 6 bases, J lost 7 bases, and 4 bases stayed unmatched. CDR3 DNA sequence: TGTGCCAGCAGACGGACAGGGGACCAGCCCCAGCATTTT. It codes for CASRRTGDQPQHF.

The V call is TRBV19, the J call TRBJ1-2; D gene ambiguous. The V end lost 3 bases, the J end lost 5 bases, and 16 bases lay between the germline ends. Germline V gene data show CDR1 as LNHDA and CDR2 as SQIVND (reference sequence). The CDR3 totals 15 residues. The CDR3 sequence: CASSISGSGVYGYTF. CDR3 nucleotides: TGTGCCAGTAGTATTAGTGGCAGCGGGGTATATGGCTACACCTTC.

This rearrangement joins TRBV7-2 to TRBJ1-1; D is unresolved. The CDR3 runs to 14 residues. Germline assignment: CDR1 SGHTA and CDR2 FQGNSA. Trimming removed 1 base at V and 4 bases at J, with 10 bases between. CDR3 coding DNA: TGTGCCAGCAGCTTAGAGCCAGGTACCACTGAAGCTTTCTTT. Translating gives CASSLEPGTTEAFF.

This rearrangement joins TRBV7-6 to TRBJ1-1, with D possibly matching TRBD1 (5 bases). Germline V gives CDR1 SGHVS, CDR2 FNYEAQ. The ends were cut back, 3 bases at V and 8 bases at J, with 19 bases in the middle. The CDR3 is 15 residues long. CDR3 sequence: CASSLLQAPVTEAFF. The CDR3 nucleotides are TGTGCCAGCAGCTTGCTACAGGCCCCGGTAACGGAAGCTTTCTTT.

The chain couples TRBV19 to TRBJ2-2; no reliable D call. The V end was cut by 6 bases, the J end by 1 base, with 6 bases between. This CDR3 comprises 13 residues. The germline V gene has CDR1 LNHDA and CDR2 SQIVND (reference sequence). This CDR3 is CASRFLNTGELFF. The DNA for the CDR3 is TGTGCCAGTAGGTTCTTGAACACCGGGGAGCTGTTTTTT.

This clone has more than one count but fewer than ten. The V and J genes are TRBV6-6 and TRBJ2-5; perhaps TRBD2 as D (5 bases). This CDR3 contains 11 residues. The V gene's germline CDR1 is MNHNY and CDR2 SVGAGI (reference sequence). V lost 2 bases and J 11 bases, leaving 9 bases between the germline ends. This CDR3 is CASSYLGDQYF. CDR3 DNA: TGTGCCAGCAGTTACCTCGGGGATCAGTACTTC.

J is TRBJ1-2 and V is TRBV5-4; possibly TRBD1 for D (6 bases). The CDR3 contains 15 residues. Germline V CDR1 and CDR2: SGHNT, YYREEE (reference sequence). Trimming removed 3 bases from V and 2 bases from J, with 14 bases in between. The CDR3: CASSSPRQENYGYTF. The CDR3 DNA sequence: TGTGCCAGCAGCTCTCCTAGACAGGAAAACTATGGCTACACCTTC. The variable domain in full, completed from reference TRBV5-4 and TRBJ1-2, reads ETGVTQSPTHLIKTRGQQVTLRCSSQSGHNTVSWYQQALGQGPQFIFQYYREEENGRGNFPPRFSGLQFPNYSSELNVNALELDDSALYLCASSSPRQENYGYTFGSGTRLTVV.

J is TRBJ1-1 and V is TRBV5-6, with D perhaps matching TRBD1 (5 bases). V lost 0 bases and J 11 bases, leaving 14 bases between the germline ends. The CDR3 covers 13 residues. Germline V gene data show CDR1 as SGHDT and CDR2 as YYEEEE. The CDR3, as DNA: TGTGCCAGCAGCTTGGAGTATGGGACTCTGGCTTTCTTT. This encodes CASSLEYGTLAFF.

The chain combines TRBV10-3 with TRBJ2-7; D perhaps matches TRBD2 (6 bases). V was trimmed by 10 bases and J by 6 bases, leaving 13 bases between them. Per germline, CDR1 ENHRY and CDR2 SYGVKD. This CDR3 is built from 11 residues. CDR3 DNA: TGTGCCACGCGGGGAAACGGCGAGCAGTACTTC. This translates into CATRGNGEQYF.

This chain uses TRBV15 with TRBJ1-2, with 9 bases that match TRBD1. From germline, CDR1 is LNHNV and CDR2 YYDKDF (reference sequence). The J segment lost 3 bases and the V segment lost 3 bases, leaving 5 bases of the junction unmatched. The CDR3 is made up of 15 amino acids. The CDR3 protein is CATSREDRGDYGYTF. In DNA, the CDR3 is TGTGCCACCAGCAGGGAGGACAGGGGCGACTATGGCTACACCTTC.

The chain uses TRBV30 and TRBJ1-5; 9 nucleotides match TRBD1. V lost 3 bases to trimming and J lost 4 bases; unmatched junction nucleotides: 1. The CDR3 contains 13 residues. Germline V gene sequence: CDR1 GTSNPN, CDR2 SVGIG (reference sequence). The DNA for the CDR3 is TGTGCCTGGAGCGGGACAGGGAATCAGCCCCAGCATTTT. Its protein is CAWSGTGNQPQHF.

The chain links TRBV2 to TRBJ2-2; 8 bases match TRBD1. V gave up 4 bases and J gave up 4 bases; unmatched junction bases: 5. Germline CDR1 and CDR2: SNHLY and FYNNEI. This CDR3 spans 15 amino acids. Here the CDR3 DNA reads TGTGCCAGCAGTGCCGAGACAGGGGTCACCGGGGAGCTGTTTTTT. Protein sequence: CASSAETGVTGELFF.

The gene calls are TRBV19 and TRBJ2-3, with 11 nucleotides matching TRBD2. The CDR3 has 18 residues. V shed 3 bases, J shed 0 bases, and the junction held 8 bases outside the gene matches. Germline CDR1 and CDR2: LNHDA and SQIVND (reference sequence). The CDR3 protein is CASSITSGGLSSTDTQYF. CDR3 DNA: TGTGCCAGTAGTATTACTAGCGGGGGCCTCTCTAGCACAGATACGCAGTATTTT.